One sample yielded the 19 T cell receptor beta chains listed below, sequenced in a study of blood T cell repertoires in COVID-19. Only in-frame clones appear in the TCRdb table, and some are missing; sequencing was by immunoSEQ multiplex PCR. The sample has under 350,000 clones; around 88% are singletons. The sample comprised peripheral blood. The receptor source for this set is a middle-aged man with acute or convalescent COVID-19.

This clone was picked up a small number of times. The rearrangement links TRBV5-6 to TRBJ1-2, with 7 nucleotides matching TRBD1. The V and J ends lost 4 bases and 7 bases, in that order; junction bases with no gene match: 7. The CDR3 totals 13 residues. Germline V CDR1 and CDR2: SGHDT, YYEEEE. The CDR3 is CASSLDRESGYTF. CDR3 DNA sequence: TGTGCCAGCAGCCTAGACAGGGAATCTGGCTACACCTTC.

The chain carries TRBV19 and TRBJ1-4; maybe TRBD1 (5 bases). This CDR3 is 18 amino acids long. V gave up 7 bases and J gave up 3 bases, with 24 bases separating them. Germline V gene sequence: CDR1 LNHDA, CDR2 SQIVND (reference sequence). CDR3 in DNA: TGTGCCAGTACCGGAGGGGCTCGGGTCAGAGTCGCTAATGAAAAACTGTTTTTT. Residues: CASTGGARVRVANEKLFF.

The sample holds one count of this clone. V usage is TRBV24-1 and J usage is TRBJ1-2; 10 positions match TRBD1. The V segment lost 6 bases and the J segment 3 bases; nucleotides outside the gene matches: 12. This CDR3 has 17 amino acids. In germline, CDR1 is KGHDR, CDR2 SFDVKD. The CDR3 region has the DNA TGTGCCACCAGTCATACCAACCCCGGGACAGGGGACTATGGCTACACCTTC. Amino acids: CATSHTNPGTGDYGYTF.

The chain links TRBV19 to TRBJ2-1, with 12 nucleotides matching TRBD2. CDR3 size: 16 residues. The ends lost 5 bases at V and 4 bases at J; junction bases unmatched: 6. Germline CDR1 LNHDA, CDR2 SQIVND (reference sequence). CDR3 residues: CASSSWTSGAYNEQFF. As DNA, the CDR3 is TGTGCCAGTAGTTCCTGGACTAGCGGGGCTTACAATGAGCAGTTCTTC. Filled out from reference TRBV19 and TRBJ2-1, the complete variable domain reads DGGITQSPKYLFRKEGQNVTLSCEQNLNHDAMYWYRQDPGQGLRLIYYSQIVNDFQKGDIAEGYSVSREKKESFPLTVTSAQKNPTAFYLCASSSWTSGAYNEQFFGPGTRLTVL.

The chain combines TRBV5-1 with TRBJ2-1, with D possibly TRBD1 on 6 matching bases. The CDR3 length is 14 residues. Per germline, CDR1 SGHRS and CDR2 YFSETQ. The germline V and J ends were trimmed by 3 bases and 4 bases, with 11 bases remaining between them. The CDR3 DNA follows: TGCGCCAGCAGCTCCGGGACATTTTACAATGAGCAGTTCTTC. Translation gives CASSSGTFYNEQFF.

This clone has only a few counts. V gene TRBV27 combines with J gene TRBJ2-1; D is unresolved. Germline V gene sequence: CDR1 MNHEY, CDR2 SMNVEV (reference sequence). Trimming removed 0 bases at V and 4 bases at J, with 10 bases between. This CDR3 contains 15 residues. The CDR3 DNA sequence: TGTGCCAGCAGTTTATCGTGGCAGGCGTACAATGAGCAGTTCTTC. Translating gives CASSLSWQAYNEQFF.

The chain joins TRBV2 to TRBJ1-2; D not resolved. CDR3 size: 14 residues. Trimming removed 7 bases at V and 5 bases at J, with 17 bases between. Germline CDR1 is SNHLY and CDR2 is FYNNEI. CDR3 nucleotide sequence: TGTGCCAGCAAGAGGGCGGCCACCTATTATGGCTACACCTTC. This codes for CASKRAATYYGYTF. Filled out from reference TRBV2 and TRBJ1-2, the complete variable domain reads EPEVTQTPSHQVTQMGQEVILRCVPISNHLYFYWYRQILGQKVEFLVSFYNNEISEKSEIFDDQFSVERPDGSNFTLKIRSTKLEDSAMYFCASKRAATYYGYTFGSGTRLTVV.

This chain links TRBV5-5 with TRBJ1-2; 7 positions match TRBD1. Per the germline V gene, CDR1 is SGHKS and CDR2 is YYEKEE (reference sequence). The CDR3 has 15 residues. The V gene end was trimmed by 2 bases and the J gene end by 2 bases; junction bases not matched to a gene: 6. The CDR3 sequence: CASSFGQVVNYGYTF. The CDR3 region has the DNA TGTGCCAGCAGCTTTGGACAGGTGGTGAACTATGGCTACACCTTC.

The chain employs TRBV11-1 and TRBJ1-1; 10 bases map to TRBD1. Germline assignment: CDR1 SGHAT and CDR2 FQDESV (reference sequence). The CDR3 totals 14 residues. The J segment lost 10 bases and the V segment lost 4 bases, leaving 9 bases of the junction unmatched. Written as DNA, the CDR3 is TGTGCCAGCAGCTCAGGGACAGGGGCAGCAAGAGCTTTCTTT. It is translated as CASSSGTGAARAFF.

Here the CDR3 reads CASGLLLLTNPGTADEQYF. The CDR3, as DNA: TGTGCTAGTGGGTTACTGTTACTTACCAACCCCGGGACAGCCGACGAGCAGTACTTC. V usage is TRBV12-5 and J usage is TRBJ2-7; TRBD1 matches at 7 bases. CDR1 and CDR2 from the germline V gene are LGHNT and FRNRAP. Trimming took 6 bases from V and 5 from J; bases not matched to a gene: 25. The length of the CDR3 is 19 residues.

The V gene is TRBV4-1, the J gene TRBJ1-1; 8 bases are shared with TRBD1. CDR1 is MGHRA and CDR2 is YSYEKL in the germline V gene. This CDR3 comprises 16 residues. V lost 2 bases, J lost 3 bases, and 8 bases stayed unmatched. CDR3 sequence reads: CASSQYWTGRDTEAFF. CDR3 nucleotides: TGCGCCAGCAGCCAATACTGGACAGGGCGGGACACTGAAGCTTTCTTT.

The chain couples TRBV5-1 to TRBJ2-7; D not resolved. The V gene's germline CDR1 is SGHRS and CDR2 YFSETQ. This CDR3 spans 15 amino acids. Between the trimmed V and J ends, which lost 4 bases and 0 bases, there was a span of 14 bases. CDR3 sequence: CASSPRFLISYEQYF. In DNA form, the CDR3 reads TGCGCCAGCAGCCCCAGATTTTTAATCTCCTACGAGCAGTACTTC.

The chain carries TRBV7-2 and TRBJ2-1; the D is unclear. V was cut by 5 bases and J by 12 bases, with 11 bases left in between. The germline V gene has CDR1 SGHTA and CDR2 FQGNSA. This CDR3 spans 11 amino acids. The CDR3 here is CASSQGGWQFF. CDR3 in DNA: TGTGCCAGCAGCCAAGGCGGATGGCAGTTCTTC.

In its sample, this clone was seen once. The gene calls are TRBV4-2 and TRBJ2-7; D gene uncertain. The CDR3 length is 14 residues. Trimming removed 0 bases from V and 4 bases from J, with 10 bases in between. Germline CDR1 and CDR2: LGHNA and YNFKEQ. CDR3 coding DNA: TGTGCCAGCAGCCAAGATACCCAAGCATACGAGCAGTACTTC. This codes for CASSQDTQAYEQYF.

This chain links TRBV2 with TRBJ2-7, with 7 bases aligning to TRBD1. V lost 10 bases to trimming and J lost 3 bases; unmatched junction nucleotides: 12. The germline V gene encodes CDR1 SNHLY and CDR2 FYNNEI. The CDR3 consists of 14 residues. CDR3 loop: CAILPVTGIYEQYF. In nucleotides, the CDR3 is TGTGCCATTCTTCCGGTGACAGGGATCTACGAGCAGTACTTC.

The CDR3 sequence: CASSRDSTGNQPQHF. The CDR3 DNA follows: TGCGCCAGCAGCAGAGACAGTACGGGCAATCAGCCCCAGCATTTT. V is TRBV5-1 and J is TRBJ1-5, with a weak D call TRBD1 (5 bases). Per the germline V gene, CDR1 is SGHRS and CDR2 is YFSETQ. The CDR3 spans 15 residues. Between the trimmed V and J ends, which lost 4 bases and 2 bases, there was a span of 13 bases.

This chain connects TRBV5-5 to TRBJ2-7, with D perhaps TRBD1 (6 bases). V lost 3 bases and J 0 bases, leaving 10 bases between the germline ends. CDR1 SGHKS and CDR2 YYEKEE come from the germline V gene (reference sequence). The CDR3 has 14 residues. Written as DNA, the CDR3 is TGTGCCAGCAGCTCCAGGGGAAGCTCCTACGAGCAGTACTTC. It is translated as CASSSRGSSYEQYF.

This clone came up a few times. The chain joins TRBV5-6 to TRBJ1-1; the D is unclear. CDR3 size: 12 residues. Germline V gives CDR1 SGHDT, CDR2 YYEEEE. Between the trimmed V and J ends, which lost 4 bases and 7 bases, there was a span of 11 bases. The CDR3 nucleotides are TGTGCCAGCAGCCGTGACGGAGTTGAAGCTTTCTTT. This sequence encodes CASSRDGVEAFF.

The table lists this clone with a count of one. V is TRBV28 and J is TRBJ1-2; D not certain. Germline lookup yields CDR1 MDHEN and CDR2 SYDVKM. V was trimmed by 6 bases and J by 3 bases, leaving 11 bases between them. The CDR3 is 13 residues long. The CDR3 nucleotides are TGTGCCAGCAGGCTCCCCGGTGACTATGGCTACACCTTC. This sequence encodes CASRLPGDYGYTF.